The source of this T cell receptor (beta chain) is a study of blood T cell repertoires in COVID-19. About the research overall: Whether acute or convalescent, the COVID-19 samples came from the United States, Italy and Spain. T cells, B-cell-depleted T cells, or PBMCs supplied cDNA or gDNA.

How the authors handled the data: The authors estimated nucleated cell counts from reference gene primer amplification. Using immunoSEQ multiplex PCR, the repertoire was profiled, and TCRdb retains in-frame clones only, with some absent. The D gene and trimming were derived from the DNA, and the V and J assignments and clone size from that table. The table shows about 130,000 clones, with roughly three quarters occurring only once. It was during active infection that Seattle patients were enrolled and then longitudinally followed. Per the germline V gene, CDR1 is MDHEN and CDR2 is SYDVKM. V gave up 11 bases and J gave up 2 bases, with 9 bases separating them. The CDR3 runs to 11 residues.

The chain employs TRBV28 and TRBJ1-2; perhaps TRBD1 as D (6 bases). The source is a woman aged 65 to 85 with COVID-19, enrolled during active disease. Sequencing used peripheral blood. The CDR3 DNA reads as TGTGCCGGAAGGGGGAACTATGGCTACACCTTC. Its translation is CAGRGNYGYTF.